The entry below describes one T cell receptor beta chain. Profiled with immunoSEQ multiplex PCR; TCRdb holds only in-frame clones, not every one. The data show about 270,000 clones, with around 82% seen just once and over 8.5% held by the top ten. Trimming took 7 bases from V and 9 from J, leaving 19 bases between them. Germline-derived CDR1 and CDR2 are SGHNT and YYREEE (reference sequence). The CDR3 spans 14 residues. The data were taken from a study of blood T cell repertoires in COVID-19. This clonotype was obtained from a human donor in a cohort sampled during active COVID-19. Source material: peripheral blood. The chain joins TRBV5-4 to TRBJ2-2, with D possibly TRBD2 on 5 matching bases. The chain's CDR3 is CASSEGLVPWELFF. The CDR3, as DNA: TGTGCCAGCTCAGAGGGTCTAGTGCCGTGGGAGCTGTTTTTT.